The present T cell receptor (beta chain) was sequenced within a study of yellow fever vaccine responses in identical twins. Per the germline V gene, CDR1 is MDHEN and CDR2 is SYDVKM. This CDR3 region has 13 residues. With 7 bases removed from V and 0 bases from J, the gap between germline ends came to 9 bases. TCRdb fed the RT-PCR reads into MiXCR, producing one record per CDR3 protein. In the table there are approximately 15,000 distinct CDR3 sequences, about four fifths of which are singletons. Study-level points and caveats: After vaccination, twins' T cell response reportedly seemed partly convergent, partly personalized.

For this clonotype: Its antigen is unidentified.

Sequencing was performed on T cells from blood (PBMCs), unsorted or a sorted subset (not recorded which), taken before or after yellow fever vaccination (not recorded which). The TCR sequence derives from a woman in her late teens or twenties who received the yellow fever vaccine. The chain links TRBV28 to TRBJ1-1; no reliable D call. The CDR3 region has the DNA TGTGCCAGCACAACGACCATGAACACTGAAGCTTTCTTT. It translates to CASTTTMNTEAFF. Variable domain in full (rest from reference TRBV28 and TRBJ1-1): DVKVTQSSRYLVKRTGEKVFLECVQDMDHENMFWYRQDPGLGLRLIYFSYDVKMKEKGDIPEGYSVSREKKERFSLILESASTNQTSMYLCASTTTMNTEAFFGQGTRLTVV.